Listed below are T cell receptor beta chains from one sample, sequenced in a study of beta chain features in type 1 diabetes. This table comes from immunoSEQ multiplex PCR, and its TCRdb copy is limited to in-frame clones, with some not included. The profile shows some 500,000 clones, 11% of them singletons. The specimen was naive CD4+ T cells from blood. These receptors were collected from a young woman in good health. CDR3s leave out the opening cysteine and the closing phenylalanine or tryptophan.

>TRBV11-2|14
ASSQEGGVPSGELF
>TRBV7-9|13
ASSPDLGTYRAQY
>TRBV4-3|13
ASSQLSAGGYEQY
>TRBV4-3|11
ASSQDREYEQY
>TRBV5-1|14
ASSLKLEGSYNEQF
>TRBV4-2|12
ASDGTPRSDEQF
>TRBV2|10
ASSGTAHGYT
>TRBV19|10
ASTLGDQPQH
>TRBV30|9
AWDRGNIQY
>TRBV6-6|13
ASSYSPGAADTQY
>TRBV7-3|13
ASSLYLAGVYEQF
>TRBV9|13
ASSVGGSGQETQY
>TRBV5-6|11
ASRFLGDNEQF
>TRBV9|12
ASSFGLAEETQY
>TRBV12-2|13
ASRYWAGGPSQPF
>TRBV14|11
ASSRQGGETQY